Listed here are 5 T cell receptor beta chains from one sample, sequenced in a study of control samples from healthy donors and cancer patients. Produced via immunoSEQ multiplex PCR; TCRdb's table is partial and in-frame only. The sample records about 120,000 clones, roughly 91% being singletons. The sequenced material came from blood. The receptors were gathered from a woman in her seventies in good health.

CDR3 sequence reads: CASSLVALTGSTETQYF. The CDR3 DNA is TGTGCCAGCAGCTTAGTCGCGTTGACAGGGAGTACGGAGACCCAGTACTTC. This chain links TRBV7-2 with TRBJ2-5, with 7 bases fitting TRBD1. There are 17 residues in the CDR3. V was clipped by 1 base and J by 5 bases; unmatched bases: 13. Germline-derived CDR1 and CDR2 are SGHTA and FQGNSA.

The genes are TRBV14 and TRBJ2-7; D might be TRBD1 or TRBD2, each matching 6 bases. Germline V lookup: CDR1 SGHDN, CDR2 FVKESK. This CDR3 is built from 15 residues. Trimming stripped 4 bases from V and 3 bases from J, with 16 bases between. The CDR3 DNA sequence: TGTGCCAGCAGCCCCGGGTGGGGGGCTGGCTACGAGCAGTACTTC. Amino acid sequence: CASSPGWGAGYEQYF.

The chain is built from TRBV6-5 and TRBJ2-7, with D tentatively TRBD1 (6 bases). CDR1 and CDR2 (germline): MNHEY, SVGAGI. The length of the CDR3 is 12 residues. Trimming removed 6 bases at V and 3 bases at J, with 9 bases between. CDR3 in DNA: TGTGCCAGCAGACAGGGATTCTACGAGCAGTACTTC. Its translation is CASRQGFYEQYF.

This chain uses TRBV7-9 with TRBJ1-1, with D perhaps TRBD1 (6 bases). CDR1 and CDR2 (germline): SEHNR, FQNEAQ (reference sequence). This CDR3 has 15 amino acids. V lost 1 base and J lost 2, with 11 bases in between. The DNA of the CDR3 is TGTGCCAGCAGCTTAGGGACAGATAAAAACACTGAAGCTTTCTTT. Translation gives CASSLGTDKNTEAFF.

The V gene is TRBV19, the J gene TRBJ1-1, with 7 bases fitting TRBD1. This CDR3 region has 13 residues. V was clipped by 7 bases and J by 4 bases; unmatched bases: 6. CDR1 LNHDA and CDR2 SQIVND come from the germline V gene (reference sequence). The CDR3 nucleotides are TGTGCCAGTACCCTAGGGACAGCCACTGAAGCTTTCTTT. It encodes CASTLGTATEAFF.